This TCR beta chain was obtained from a study of cytomegalovirus exposure and HLA in healthy donors. Germline V gives CDR1 SGHAT, CDR2 FQNNGV. V lost 3 bases to trimming and J lost 3 bases; unmatched junction nucleotides: 8. CDR3 length equals 16 residues. Repertoires were generated with immunoSEQ multiplex PCR, while TCRdb's copy carries only in-frame clones and drops some. The table has more than 300,000 clones, roughly 89% seen once. The chain couples TRBV11-2 to TRBJ1-1, with 9 bases lining up with TRBD1. This TCR was recovered from a woman younger than 30 in good health and CMV-seronegative. Material for sequencing was PBMCs. CDR3 protein: CASSFPTGGGYTEAFF. As DNA, the CDR3 is TGTGCCAGCAGCTTTCCTACAGGGGGCGGTTACACTGAAGCTTTCTTT.